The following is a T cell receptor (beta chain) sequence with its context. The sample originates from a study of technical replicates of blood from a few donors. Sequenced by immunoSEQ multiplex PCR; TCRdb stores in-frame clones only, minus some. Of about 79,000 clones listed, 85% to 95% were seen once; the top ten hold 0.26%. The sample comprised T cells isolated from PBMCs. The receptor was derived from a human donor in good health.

The CDR3 loop is CASSSQTRVYEQYF. CDR3 nucleotide sequence: TGCGCCAGCAGTTCTCAAACCAGGGTCTACGAGCAGTACTTC. This chain joins TRBV5-1 and TRBJ2-7, with D possibly being TRBD1 (5 bases). With 5 bases removed from V and 3 bases from J, the gap between germline ends came to 15 bases. Per germline, CDR1 SGHRS and CDR2 YFSETQ. The CDR3 has 14 residues. The variable domain in full, with the rest retrieved from reference TRBV5-1 and TRBJ2-7, is KAGVTQTPRYLIKTRGQQVTLSCSPISGHRSVSWYQQTPGQGLQFLFEYFSETQRNKGNFPGRFSGRQFSNSRSEMNVSTLELGDSALYLCASSSQTRVYEQYFGPGTRLTVT.